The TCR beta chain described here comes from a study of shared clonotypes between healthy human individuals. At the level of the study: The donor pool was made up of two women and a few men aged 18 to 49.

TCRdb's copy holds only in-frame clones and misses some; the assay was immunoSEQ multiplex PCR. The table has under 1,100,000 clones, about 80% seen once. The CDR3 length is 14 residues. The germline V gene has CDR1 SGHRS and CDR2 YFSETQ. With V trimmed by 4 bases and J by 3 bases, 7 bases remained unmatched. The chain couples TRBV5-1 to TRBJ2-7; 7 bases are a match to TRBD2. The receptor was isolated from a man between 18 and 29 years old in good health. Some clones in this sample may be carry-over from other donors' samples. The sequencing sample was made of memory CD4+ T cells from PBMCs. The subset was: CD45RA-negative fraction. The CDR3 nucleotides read TGCGCCAGCAGCCCGGGGGGTGGTCTCTACGAGCAGTACTTC. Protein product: CASSPGGGLYEQYF. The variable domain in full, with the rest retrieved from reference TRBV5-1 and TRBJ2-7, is KAGVTQTPRYLIKTRGQQVTLSCSPISGHRSVSWYQQTPGQGLQFLFEYFSETQRNKGNFPGRFSGRQFSNSRSEMNVSTLELGDSALYLCASSPGGGLYEQYFGPGTRLTVT.